This is a list of T cell receptor beta chains from one sample in a study of blood T cell repertoires in COVID-19. This table comes from immunoSEQ multiplex PCR, and its TCRdb copy is limited to in-frame clones, with some not included. The sample includes under 70,000 clones, around four fifths of them seen just once. Sequenced material: peripheral blood. These receptors were obtained from a woman older than 75 with active or convalescent COVID-19. CDR3s include the opening cysteine and the closing phenylalanine or tryptophan. D genes are given only for firm matches. Size is omitted from some rows. Given values are once, few, many or a class for expanded clones.

length,D,J,size,V,CDR3,DNA
12,TRBD1,TRBJ1-5,NA,TRBV19,CASSIGGQAQHF,TGTGCCAGTAGTATAGGGGGACAGGCCCAGCATTTT
15,TRBD1,TRBJ2-7,NA,TRBV13,CASSLDRGTTYEQYF,TGTGCCAGCAGCTTGGACAGGGGTACCACCTACGAGCAGTACTTC
14,NA,TRBJ2-7,NA,TRBV7-2,CASSPLTSGQKQYF,TGTGCCAGCAGCCCCCTAACAAGCGGGCAAAAGCAGTACTTC
14,NA,TRBJ2-7,few,TRBV11-3,CASSQMRTPYEQYF,TGTGCCAGCAGCCAAATGAGGACACCCTACGAGCAGTACTTC
14,NA,TRBJ1-2,NA,TRBV4-2,CASSRAATAYGYTF,TGTGCCAGCAGCCGGGCTGCGACGGCATATGGCTACACCTTC
15,TRBD1,TRBJ1-1,NA,TRBV27,CASSLWDRPNTEAFF,TGTGCCAGCAGTTTGTGGGACAGACCGAACACTGAAGCTTTCTTT
18,NA,TRBJ2-1,NA,TRBV5-1,CASSLGKLAGGQYNEQFF,TGCGCCAGCAGCTTGGGGAAGTTGGCGGGGGGACAGTACAATGAGCAGTTCTTC
14,NA,TRBJ2-1,NA,TRBV11-2,CASSLDRVNNEQFF,TGTGCCAGCAGCTTAGATCGCGTCAACAATGAGCAGTTCTTC
16,NA,TRBJ2-2,NA,TRBV2,CASRMPPQGYTGELFF,TGTGCCAGCCGAATGCCTCCACAGGGATACACCGGGGAGCTGTTTTTT
16,NA,TRBJ2-3,NA,TRBV5-1,CASSLVGGAGTDTQYF,TGCGCCAGCAGCTTGGTCGGTGGGGCAGGCACAGATACGCAGTATTTT
14,TRBD1,TRBJ1-2,NA,TRBV5-1,CASTPGQGGYGYTF,TGCGCCAGCACTCCGGGACAGGGTGGATATGGCTACACCTTC
15,TRBD1,TRBJ1-2,NA,TRBV19,CASSTRGQGATGYTF,TGTGCCAGTAGTACCCGGGGACAGGGGGCGACTGGCTACACCTTC
15,NA,TRBJ2-3,NA,TRBV5-1,CASSPLTRASDTQYF,TGCGCCAGCAGCCCCCTGACTAGGGCGTCAGATACGCAGTATTTT
14,NA,TRBJ1-1,NA,TRBV5-6,CASSLGRGNTEAFF,TGTGCCAGCAGCTTGGGACGGGGGAACACTGAAGCTTTCTTT
16,NA,TRBJ1-1,NA,TRBV9,CASSVDGGNMNTEAFF,TGTGCCAGCAGCGTAGACGGGGGGAACATGAACACTGAAGCTTTCTTT
16,NA,TRBJ2-6,NA,TRBV28,CAAGRHANSGANVLTF,TGTGCCGCAGGCCGGCACGCTAACTCTGGGGCCAACGTCCTGACTTTC
13,TRBD1,TRBJ1-1,NA,TRBV12-3/TRBV12-4,CASSQGAGAEAFF,TGTGCCAGCAGTCAGGGGGCGGGGGCTGAAGCTTTCTTT
13,NA,TRBJ1-2,NA,TRBV28,CASSFRGENGYTF,TGTGCCAGCAGTTTTCGCGGGGAGAATGGCTACACCTTC
13,NA,TRBJ1-2,once,TRBV6-5,CASSYSLFYGYTF,TGTGCCAGCAGTTACTCCCTATTCTATGGCTACACCTTC
13,TRBD1,TRBJ2-5,NA,TRBV19,CASNEGASETQYF,TGTGCCAGTAACGAGGGGGCCTCGGAGACCCAGTACTTC
15,TRBD2,TRBJ2-1,NA,TRBV19,CASRPLAGGYNEQFF,TGTGCCAGTAGGCCCTTAGCGGGGGGGTACAATGAGCAGTTCTTC
13,NA,TRBJ2-3,NA,TRBV5-1,CASSLSRADTQYF,TGCGCCAGCAGCTTGAGCAGGGCGGATACGCAGTATTTT
13,NA,TRBJ2-5,NA,TRBV7-3,CASSLGGQETQYF,TGTGCCAGCAGCTTAGGCGGACAAGAGACCCAGTACTTC
14,TRBD1,TRBJ1-2,NA,TRBV10-3,CAISGTGYNYGYTF,TGTGCCATCAGCGGGACAGGGTACAACTATGGCTACACCTTC
17,TRBD1,TRBJ2-6,NA,TRBV3-1/TRBV3-2,CASSRDRVGRGANVLTF,TGTGCCAGCAGCCGGGACAGGGTAGGACGTGGGGCCAACGTCCTGACTTTC
12,NA,TRBJ2-5,NA,TRBV6-1,CASSDRGGTQYF,TGTGCCAGCAGTGATAGGGGTGGGACCCAGTACTTC
15,TRBD1,TRBJ1-5,NA,TRBV6-5,CASSFRRTGAQPQHF,TGTGCCAGCAGTTTTCGACGGACAGGGGCTCAGCCCCAGCATTTT
13,NA,TRBJ1-1,NA,TRBV3-1/TRBV3-2,CASSLGVIAEAFF,TGTGCCAGCAGTCTCGGGGTGATCGCTGAAGCTTTCTTT
15,NA,TRBJ1-4,NA,TRBV6-5,CASKNHRAGNEKLFF,TGTGCCAGCAAGAACCACAGGGCTGGGAACGAAAAACTGTTTTTT
17,NA,TRBJ2-5,NA,TRBV14,CASSQGWFGGQQETQYF,TGTGCCAGCAGCCAAGGGTGGTTCGGGGGGCAACAAGAGACCCAGTACTTC
17,TRBD2,TRBJ2-3,once,TRBV4-1,CASSQGYRGGVLDTQYF,TGCGCCAGCAGCCAAGGCTATCGGGGGGGCGTTCTAGATACGCAGTATTTT
11,NA,TRBJ2-3,many,TRBV11-2,CATASGGSQYF,TGTGCCACCGCGAGTGGGGGGTCGCAGTATTTT
15,NA,TRBJ1-2,few,TRBV5-1,CASSPRWQSAYGYTF,TGCGCCAGCAGCCCCCGGTGGCAGAGCGCCTATGGCTACACCTTC
11,NA,TRBJ2-5,NA,TRBV2,CASSGSETQYF,TGTGCCAGCAGTGGGAGCGAGACCCAGTACTTC
13,NA,TRBJ2-1,NA,TRBV5-3,CARSLLDGHEQFF,TGTGCCAGAAGCTTGCTGGACGGACACGAGCAGTTCTTC
15,NA,TRBJ2-2,NA,TRBV9,CASSVMGLNTGELFF,TGTGCCAGCAGCGTTATGGGACTCAACACCGGGGAGCTGTTTTTT
15,TRBD1,TRBJ1-6,NA,TRBV6-1,CASSEGQGRNSPLHF,TGTGCCAGCAGTGAAGGACAGGGGAGGAATTCACCCCTCCACTTT
15,NA,TRBJ2-7,few,TRBV19,CASSIGGTYSYEQYF,TGTGCCAGTAGTATAGGTGGGACATACTCCTACGAGCAGTACTTC
13,NA,TRBJ1-4,NA,TRBV19,CATTPGGNEKLFF,TGTGCCACCACTCCGGGGGGGAATGAAAAACTGTTTTTT
13,NA,TRBJ2-1,NA,TRBV5-5,CASALVVDNEQFF,TGTGCCAGCGCTTTGGTAGTGGACAATGAGCAGTTCTTC
15,TRBD1,TRBJ1-2,NA,TRBV5-1,CASSPQGQVDYGYTF,TGCGCCAGCAGCCCTCAGGGACAGGTTGACTATGGCTACACCTTC
15,NA,TRBJ1-4,NA,TRBV6-2/TRBV6-3,CASSLRQALTEKLFF,TGTGCCAGCAGTCTCCGACAGGCGCTAACTGAAAAACTGTTTTTT
12,NA,TRBJ2-1,once,TRBV10-3,CAIGDRYNEQFF,TGTGCCATCGGCGACAGATACAATGAGCAGTTCTTC
15,TRBD1,TRBJ1-6,NA,TRBV5-1,CASSLIGGPNSPLHF,TGCGCCAGCAGCTTGATAGGGGGCCCGAATTCACCCCTCCACTTT
11,NA,TRBJ1-1,NA,TRBV29-1,CSVSGTTEAFF,TGCAGCGTTTCTGGCACCACTGAAGCTTTCTTT
13,NA,TRBJ2-5,NA,TRBV19,CASSRGTQETQYF,TGTGCCAGTAGTCGGGGGACTCAAGAGACCCAGTACTTC
14,TRBD1,TRBJ2-1,NA,TRBV29-1,CSGTGTGDINEQFF,TGCAGCGGCACCGGGACAGGGGATATCAATGAGCAGTTCTTC
14,TRBD1,TRBJ1-3,NA,TRBV19,CASSYRGPGNTIYF,TGTGCCAGTAGTTACAGGGGGCCTGGAAACACCATATATTTT
14,NA,TRBJ1-2,once,TRBV18,CASSPSPGGYGYTF,TGTGCCAGCTCACCAAGCCCTGGAGGCTATGGCTACACCTTC
13,TRBD1,TRBJ2-5,NA,TRBV6-6,CASRVGTEETQYF,TGTGCCAGCAGAGTCGGGACAGAAGAGACCCAGTACTTC
14,NA,TRBJ1-1,once,TRBV2,CASSKTVSGTEAFF,TGTGCCAGCAGTAAGACGGTCTCGGGCACTGAAGCTTTCTTT
16,NA,TRBJ2-7,NA,TRBV6-6,CASSYSMAGLAYEQYF,TGTGCCAGCAGTTACTCGATGGCAGGGCTTGCCTACGAGCAGTACTTC
13,TRBD1,TRBJ2-7,NA,TRBV18,CASSFGTAYEQYF,TGTGCCAGCTCATTCGGGACAGCCTACGAGCAGTACTTC
14,TRBD1,TRBJ1-5,many,TRBV7-8,CASSGTGGWQPQHF,TGTGCCAGCAGCGGTACAGGGGGCTGGCAGCCCCAGCATTTT
16,NA,TRBJ1-4,NA,TRBV18,CASSPEGVATNEKLFF,TGTGCCAGCTCACCAGAGGGCGTTGCAACTAATGAAAAACTGTTTTTT
13,TRBD1,TRBJ1-2,NA,TRBV7-3,CASSRDRVYGYTF,TGTGCCAGCAGCCGGGACAGGGTCTATGGCTACACCTTC
15,NA,TRBJ1-4,NA,TRBV15,CATSRNREGVEKLFF,TGTGCCACCAGCAGAAACAGGGAGGGGGTCGAAAAACTGTTTTTT